This TCR beta chain was sequenced during a study of OX40 agonist ivuxolimab in advanced cancers. The CDR3 loop spans 19 amino acids. The V gene lost 4 bases and the J gene lost 8 bases, with 27 bases spanning the gap. The germline CDR1 and CDR2 sequences are MDHEN and SYDVKM. Sequenced by immunoSEQ multiplex PCR; TCRdb stores in-frame clones only, minus some. The table includes tens of thousands of clones, around 85% detected once. The chain recombines TRBV28 with TRBJ1-6, with TRBD1 as a possible D gene (6 bases). The sequence came from an adult with an advanced solid tumor such as melanoma, head and neck, liver or kidney cancer. The input for sequencing was CD4+ or CD8+ T cells sorted from blood, taken in a trial of the OX40 agonist ivuxolimab. CDR3 DNA sequence: TGTGCCAGCAGTTCTAGCACAGGGTTGGGATCTGTATGGGATTCACCCCTCCACTTT. It yields the protein CASSSSTGLGSVWDSPLHF.